This TCR beta chain originates from a study of beta chain features in type 1 diabetes. Study-level background: Examination covered over 85,000,000 sorted cells spanning all samples.

This clone was picked up a small number of times. Antigen specificity is unknown. Broader study findings: Shorter TCRB CDR3s, moderately but significantly so, marked every one of the four CD4+ subsets in Type 1 diabetes patients.

Isolated RNA was reverse transcribed in full, so expressed TCRB transcripts were sequenced. Data came from immunoSEQ multiplex PCR; TCRdb stores just in-frame clones and leaves some out. The repertoire holds about 120,000 clones, with 15% to 20% as singletons. The J segment lost 3 bases and the V segment lost 5 bases, leaving 6 bases of the junction unmatched. Germline values: CDR1 SEHNR, CDR2 FQNEAQ (reference sequence). CDR3 length: 14 amino acids. The clonotype comes from a man aged 25-45 years with type 1 diabetes. Sequenced material: central memory CD4+ T cells from blood. V gene TRBV7-9 combines with J gene TRBJ1-2; 7 bases agree with TRBD1. CDR3 residues: CASSHDRAHYGYTF. The CDR3 DNA reads TGTGCCAGCAGCCATGACAGGGCACACTATGGCTACACCTTC.